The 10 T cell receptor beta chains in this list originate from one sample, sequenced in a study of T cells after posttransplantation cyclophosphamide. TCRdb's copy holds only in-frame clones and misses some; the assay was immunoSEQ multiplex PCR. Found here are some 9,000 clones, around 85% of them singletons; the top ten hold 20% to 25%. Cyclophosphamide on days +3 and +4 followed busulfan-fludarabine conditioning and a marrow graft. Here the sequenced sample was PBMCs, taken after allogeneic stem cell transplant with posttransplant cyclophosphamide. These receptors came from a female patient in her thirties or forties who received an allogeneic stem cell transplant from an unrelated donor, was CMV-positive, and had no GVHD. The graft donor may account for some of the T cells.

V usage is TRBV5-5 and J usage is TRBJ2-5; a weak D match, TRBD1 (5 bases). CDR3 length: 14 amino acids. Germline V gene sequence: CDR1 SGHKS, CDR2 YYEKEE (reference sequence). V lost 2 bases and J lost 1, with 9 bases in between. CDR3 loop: CASSLLGPQETQYF. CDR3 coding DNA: TGTGCCAGCAGCTTATTGGGGCCCCAAGAGACCCAGTACTTC.

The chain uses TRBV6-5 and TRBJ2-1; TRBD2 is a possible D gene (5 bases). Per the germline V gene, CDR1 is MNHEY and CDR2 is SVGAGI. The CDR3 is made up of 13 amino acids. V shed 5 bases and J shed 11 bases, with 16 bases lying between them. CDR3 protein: CASSAISSSQQFF. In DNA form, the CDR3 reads TGTGCCAGCAGTGCCATCTCTAGCTCGCAGCAGTTCTTC.

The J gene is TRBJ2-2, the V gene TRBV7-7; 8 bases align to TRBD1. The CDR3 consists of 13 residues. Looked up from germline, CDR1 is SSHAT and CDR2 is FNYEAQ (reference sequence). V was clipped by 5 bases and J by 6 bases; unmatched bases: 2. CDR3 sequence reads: CASSLDRAGELFF. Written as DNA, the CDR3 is TGTGCCAGCAGCCTGGACAGGGCCGGGGAGCTGTTTTTT.

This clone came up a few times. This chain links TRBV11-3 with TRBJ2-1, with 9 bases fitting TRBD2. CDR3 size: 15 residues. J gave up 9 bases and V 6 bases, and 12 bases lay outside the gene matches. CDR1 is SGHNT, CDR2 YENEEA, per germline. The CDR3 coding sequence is TGTGCCAGCAGTCGACTCTCTAGCGGGGAATCTGAGCAGTTCTTC. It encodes CASSRLSSGESEQFF.

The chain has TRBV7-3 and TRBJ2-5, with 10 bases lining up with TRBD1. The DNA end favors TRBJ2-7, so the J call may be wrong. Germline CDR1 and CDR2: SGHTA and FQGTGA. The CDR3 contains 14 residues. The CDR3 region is CASSLEGQGREQYF. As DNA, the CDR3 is TGTGCCAGCAGCTTGGAGGGACAGGGGCGCGAGCAGTACTTC.

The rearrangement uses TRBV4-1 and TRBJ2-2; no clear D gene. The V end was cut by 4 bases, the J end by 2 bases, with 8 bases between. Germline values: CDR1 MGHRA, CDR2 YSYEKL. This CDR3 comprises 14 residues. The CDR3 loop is CASSLQVNTGELFF. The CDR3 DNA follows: TGCGCCAGCAGCCTGCAGGTCAACACCGGGGAGCTGTTTTTT.

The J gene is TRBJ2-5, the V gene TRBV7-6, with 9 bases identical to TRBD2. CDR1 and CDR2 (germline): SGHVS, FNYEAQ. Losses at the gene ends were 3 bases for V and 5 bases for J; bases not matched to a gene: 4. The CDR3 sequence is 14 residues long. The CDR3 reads CASSLAGGPETQYF. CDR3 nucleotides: TGTGCCAGCAGCTTGGCGGGGGGGCCTGAGACCCAGTACTTC.

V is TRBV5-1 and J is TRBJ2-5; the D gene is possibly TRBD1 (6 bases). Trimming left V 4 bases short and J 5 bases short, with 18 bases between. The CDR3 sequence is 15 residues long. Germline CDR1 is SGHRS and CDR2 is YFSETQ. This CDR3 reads CASSLSTGPRETQYF. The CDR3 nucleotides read TGCGCCAGCAGCCTTTCAACAGGGCCCCGGGAGACCCAGTACTTC. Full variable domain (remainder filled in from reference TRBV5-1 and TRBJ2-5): KAGVTQTPRYLIKTRGQQVTLSCSPISGHRSVSWYQQTPGQGLQFLFEYFSETQRNKGNFPGRFSGRQFSNSRSEMNVSTLELGDSALYLCASSLSTGPRETQYFGPGTRLLVL.

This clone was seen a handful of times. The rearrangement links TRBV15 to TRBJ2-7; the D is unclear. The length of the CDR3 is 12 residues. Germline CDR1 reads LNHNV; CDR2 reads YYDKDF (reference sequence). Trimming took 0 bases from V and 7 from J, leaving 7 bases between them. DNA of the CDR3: TGTGCCACCAGCAGAGACACGGAGGAGCAGTACTTC. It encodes CATSRDTEEQYF.

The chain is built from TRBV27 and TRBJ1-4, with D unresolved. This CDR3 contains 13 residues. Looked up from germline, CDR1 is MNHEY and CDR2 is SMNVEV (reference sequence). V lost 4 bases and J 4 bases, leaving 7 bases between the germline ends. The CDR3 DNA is TGTGCCAGCAGTTCCGGGAATAATGAAAAACTGTTTTTT. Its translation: CASSSGNNEKLFF.